The clone carrying this T cell receptor beta chain was detected only once. The antigen is not known. This sample is drawn from a study of cytomegalovirus exposure and HLA in healthy donors. Regarding the study as a whole: It was confirmed in vitro that a few of the CMV-associated chains were specific for CMV antigens. Being productive about 87% or about 30% of the time was typical of most TCR beta V segments in an earlier analysis. Indistinguishability led to the exclusion of some V segments, TRBV6-2 and TRBV6-3 included.

In the PCR, 60 Vbeta and 13 Jbeta primers were used. The table came from immunoSEQ multiplex PCR; TCRdb's copy has only in-frame clones and leaves some out. The sample records about 61,000 clones, more than 80% being singletons. The CDR3 loop spans 14 amino acids. With V trimmed by 11 bases and J by 2 bases, 11 bases remained unmatched. Germline-derived CDR1 and CDR2 are MGHDK and SYGVNS. Material for sequencing was PBMCs. The chain joins TRBV25-1 to TRBJ2-7; TRBD1 agrees at 8 bases. This receptor was identified in a man aged 25 to 40 in good health and CMV-seropositive. The CDR3 nucleotides read TGTGCCTCCCAGTCCGGGACAGGCCCCTACGAGCAGTACTTC. Residues: CASQSGTGPYEQYF.